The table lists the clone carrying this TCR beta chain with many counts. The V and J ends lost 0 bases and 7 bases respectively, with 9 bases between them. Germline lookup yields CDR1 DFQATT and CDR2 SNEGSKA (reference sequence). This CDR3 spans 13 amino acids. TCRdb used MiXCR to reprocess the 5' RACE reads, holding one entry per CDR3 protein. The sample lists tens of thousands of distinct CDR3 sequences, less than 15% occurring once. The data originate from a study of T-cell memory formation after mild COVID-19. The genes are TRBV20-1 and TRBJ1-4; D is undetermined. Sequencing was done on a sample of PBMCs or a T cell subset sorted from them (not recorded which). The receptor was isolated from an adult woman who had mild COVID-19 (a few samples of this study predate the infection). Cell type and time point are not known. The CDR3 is CSAREGSGEKLFF. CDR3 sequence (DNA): TGCAGTGCTAGAGAGGGGTCGGGTGAAAAACTGTTTTTT.